This T cell receptor (beta chain) was recovered during a study of blood T cell repertoires in COVID-19. As handled by the study authors: Reference gene primer amplification in the assay estimated nucleated cell counts. Method: immunoSEQ multiplex PCR; TCRdb's copy keeps in-frame clones and lacks some. For V, J and clone size, that table is used; D and trimming come from the DNA. This sample has about 200,000 clones; roughly four fifths occur once, and the top ten carry approximately 12%. Study members were between roughly 18 and 89 years old and lived in 24 US regions. Participants' reported clinical history set cohort assignment. Two consecutive negative NP/OP PCR tests, clearance, or resolved symptoms defined Cohort 3 recovery. Germline values: CDR1 LNHDA, CDR2 SQIVND (reference sequence). The CDR3 spans 15 residues. Losses at the gene ends were 7 bases for V and 2 bases for J; bases not matched to a gene: 6.

The sequence derives from a man in his forties or fifties who had recovered from COVID-19. The sample comprised PBMCs or T cells enriched from blood (not recorded which). The rearrangement uses TRBV19 and TRBJ2-5; TRBD2 aligns across 11 bases. Here the CDR3 reads CASKRGLAEQETQYF. DNA for the CDR3: TGTGCCAGTAAACGGGGACTAGCGGAACAAGAGACCCAGTACTTC.